The 23 T cell receptor beta chains given below trace back to one sample, sequenced in a study. A single record per CDR3 protein comes from TCRdb applying MiXCR to the RT-PCR reads. The sample consists of 650,000 to 800,000 distinct CDR3 sequences, 12% to 15% of them appearing once. The sequencing input was memory CD4+ T cells from blood. Receptors were obtained from a female donor in good health, serving as a healthy control.

The rearrangement links TRBV25-1 to TRBJ1-2, with 7 bases matching TRBD1. Germline assignment: CDR1 MGHDK and CDR2 SYGVNS. Trimming removed 6 bases from V and 7 bases from J; junction bases left unmatched: 8. The CDR3 contains 13 residues. The CDR3 sequence is CASRDTGVGGYTF. As DNA, the CDR3 is TGTGCCAGCAGGGATACAGGGGTTGGTGGCTACACCTTC.

The chain joins TRBV6-1 to TRBJ2-2, with unresolved D. V was clipped by 1 base and J by 5 bases, with 8 bases between them. Germline V gene sequence: CDR1 MNHNS, CDR2 SASEGT. The CDR3 extends over 14 amino acids. The CDR3 DNA sequence: TGTGCCAGCAGTGAAGACCTACGGACCGGGGAGCTGTTTTTT. Its translation: CASSEDLRTGELFF.

This chain links TRBV4-3 with TRBJ1-4; D remains unclear. This CDR3 spans 14 amino acids. Germline values: CDR1 LGHNA, CDR2 YSLEER. Trimming left V 1 base short and J 8 bases short, with 11 bases between. The CDR3 region is CASSQALLGEKLFF. The CDR3 coding sequence is TGCGCCAGCAGCCAAGCTCTATTAGGGGAAAAACTGTTTTTT.

This sequence joins TRBV5-1 and TRBJ1-2, with 12 bases that match TRBD1. CDR1 and CDR2 (germline): SGHRS, YFSETQ. V gave up 2 bases and J gave up 4 bases; unmatched junction bases: 6. CDR3 length: 16 amino acids. The CDR3 nucleotides read TGCGCCAGCAGCTTCGGGACAGGGGGCTACGGCTATGGCTACACCTTC. Residues: CASSFGTGGYGYGYTF.

This clonotype occurred many times. The chain carries TRBV27 and TRBJ2-7; D perhaps matches TRBD1 (5 bases). There are 13 residues in the CDR3. From germline, CDR1 is MNHEY and CDR2 SMNVEV (reference sequence). V was cut by 5 bases and J by 1 base, with 9 bases left in between. The CDR3 sequence: CASSLQESYEQYF. The CDR3 region has the DNA TGTGCCAGCAGTCTACAGGAGTCCTACGAGCAGTACTTC.

This clonotype appeared a few times. The chain couples TRBV7-2 to TRBJ2-7; TRBD1 might be the D (6 bases). Germline CDR1 is SGHTA and CDR2 is FQGNSA. The CDR3 length is 15 residues. V was shortened by 5 bases and J by 8 bases, with 22 bases between the two germline ends. The CDR3 sequence is CASSLLMGERGKQYF. The CDR3 DNA sequence: TGTGCCAGCAGCCTCCTCATGGGGGAGAGGGGGAAGCAGTACTTC.

This clonotype was seen many times. The chain joins TRBV7-9 to TRBJ2-7; TRBD2 agrees at 9 bases. This CDR3 comprises 18 residues. Germline V lookup: CDR1 SEHNR, CDR2 FQNEAQ (reference sequence). J lost 2 bases, V lost 1 base, and 12 bases had no gene match. CDR3 in amino acids: CASSLGLLPGLATYEQYF. DNA for the CDR3: TGTGCCAGCAGCTTAGGCCTCCTACCGGGACTAGCAACCTACGAGCAGTACTTC.

This chain connects TRBV6-5 to TRBJ1-3, with 8 bases aligning to TRBD1. The length of the CDR3 is 17 residues. With V trimmed by 0 bases and J by 8 bases, 12 bases remained unmatched. The germline gives CDR1 MNHEY, CDR2 SVGAGI. CDR3 amino acids: CASSYSRGSGGTHTIYF. The CDR3 DNA reads as TGTGCCAGCAGTTACTCGAGGGGGTCAGGGGGCACGCACACCATATATTTT.

This clonotype was seen more than once but under ten times. The chain employs TRBV6-5 and TRBJ2-7; 8 nucleotides line up with TRBD1. There are 12 residues in the CDR3. The junction had 5 bases not matched to a gene; V was cut back by 6 bases and J by 7 bases. The V gene's germline CDR1 is MNHEY and CDR2 SVGAGI. CDR3 sequence reads: CASRQGEREQYF. DNA of the CDR3: TGTGCCAGCAGACAGGGGGAGCGGGAGCAGTACTTC.

The chain uses TRBV4-2 and TRBJ1-1; D is unclear. V shed 0 bases and J shed 0 bases, with 11 bases lying between them. In germline, CDR1 is LGHNA, CDR2 YNFKEQ. This CDR3 contains 16 residues. In DNA, the CDR3 is TGTGCCAGCAGCCAAGATCCCTACCTCGTGAACACTGAAGCTTTCTTT. Amino acid sequence: CASSQDPYLVNTEAFF.

V usage is TRBV20-1 and J usage is TRBJ2-7, with 7 positions matching TRBD2. The CDR3 is made up of 17 amino acids. Looked up from germline, CDR1 is DFQATT and CDR2 is SNEGSKA (reference sequence). The ends lost 8 bases at V and 5 bases at J; junction bases unmatched: 24. The CDR3 DNA sequence: TGCAGTTCTCAATTGACTAGCATAAGAGAGGGGACCCACGAGCAGTACTTC. Amino acids: CSSQLTSIREGTHEQYF.

The rearrangement links TRBV4-1 to TRBJ2-3, with 14 nucleotides matching TRBD2. This CDR3 spans 16 amino acids. J was trimmed by 5 bases and V by 3 bases; bases with no gene match: 4. Germline CDR1 reads MGHRA; CDR2 reads YSYEKL. The CDR3 sequence: CASSQPGLAGVDTQYF. The CDR3 DNA follows: TGCGCCAGCAGCCAGCCGGGACTAGCGGGAGTAGATACGCAGTATTTT.

V gene TRBV4-3 combines with J gene TRBJ2-2; TRBD2 matches at 10 bases. V shed 0 bases and J 5 bases; nucleotides not matched to a gene: 3. In germline, CDR1 is LGHNA, CDR2 YSLEER. CDR3 length: 16 amino acids. CDR3 nucleotides: TGCGCCAGCAGCCAAGATTCGGGACTAGCGACCGGGGAGCTGTTTTTT. Protein sequence: CASSQDSGLATGELFF.

This clonotype was counted many times. The chain has TRBV20-1 and TRBJ2-7; D is possibly TRBD1 (6 bases). The CDR3 length is 15 residues. In germline, CDR1 is DFQATT, CDR2 SNEGSKA (reference sequence). V was shortened by 5 bases and J by 3 bases, with 20 bases between the two germline ends. CDR3 loop: CSAAEIGRGFYEQYF. The CDR3 DNA reads as TGCAGTGCTGCCGAAATCGGAAGGGGGTTCTACGAGCAGTACTTC.

The chain employs TRBV6-6 and TRBJ2-3, with TRBD2 as a possible D gene (5 bases). Germline V gene sequence: CDR1 MNHNY, CDR2 SVGAGI (reference sequence). The CDR3 sequence is 16 residues long. V lost 5 bases, J lost 6 bases, and 21 bases lay in between. The CDR3 protein is CASSLRVFEGLDTQYF. DNA of the CDR3: TGTGCCAGCAGTCTCCGCGTGTTCGAGGGCCTCGATACGCAGTATTTT.

This clonotype has more than one count but fewer than ten. The rearrangement links TRBV27 to TRBJ2-7; D is unresolved. V lost 2 bases, J lost 2 bases, and 13 bases lay in between. Germline CDR1 reads MNHEY; CDR2 reads SMNVEV (reference sequence). The CDR3 totals 15 residues. CDR3 nucleotides: TGTGCCAGCAGTTTACCCCCAGATACTGCCTACGAGCAGTACTTC. Protein sequence: CASSLPPDTAYEQYF.

This sequence joins TRBV3-1 and TRBJ2-7; 7 nucleotides line up with TRBD2. The germline gives CDR1 LGHDT, CDR2 YNNKEL (reference sequence). This CDR3 region has 13 residues. V lost 6 bases, J lost 2 bases, and 4 bases stayed unmatched. The CDR3 sequence: CASSLADTYEQYF. In nucleotides, the CDR3 is TGTGCCAGCAGTCTAGCGGATACCTACGAGCAGTACTTC.

This clonotype has just a few counts. V usage is TRBV5-4 and J usage is TRBJ2-2; a possible D gene is TRBD1 (6 bases). CDR3 length equals 14 residues. CDR1 and CDR2 from the germline V gene are SGHNT and YYREEE (reference sequence). The germline V and J ends were trimmed by 3 bases and 6 bases, with 12 bases remaining between them. The CDR3 DNA follows: TGTGCCAGCAGCTCGGACAGTTCTTCCGGGGAGCTGTTTTTT. Amino acids: CASSSDSSSGELFF. The full variable domain, with the rest looked up from reference TRBV5-4 and TRBJ2-2, is ETGVTQSPTHLIKTRGQQVTLRCSSQSGHNTVSWYQQALGQGPQFIFQYYREEENGRGNFPPRFSGLQFPNYSSELNVNALELDDSALYLCASSSDSSSGELFFGEGSRLTVL.

Ten or more counts support this clonotype. Here the CDR3 reads CASGTGGAGLAGYEQFF. CDR3 bases: TGCGCCAGCGGGACAGGGGGCGCGGGACTAGCGGGGTATGAGCAGTTCTTC. V usage is TRBV5-1 and J usage is TRBJ2-1; a possible D gene is TRBD2 (13 bases). Germline V lookup: CDR1 SGHRS, CDR2 YFSETQ. The ends were cut back, 7 bases at V and 8 bases at J, with 28 bases in the middle. CDR3 size: 17 residues.

The rearrangement joins TRBV7-9 to TRBJ1-1; no clear D. The germline V gene encodes CDR1 SEHNR and CDR2 FQNEAQ (reference sequence). The CDR3 runs to 16 residues. V was shortened by 0 bases and J by 3 bases, with 14 bases between the two germline ends. The CDR3 sequence is CASSLAPGSSDTEAFF. The CDR3 DNA reads as TGTGCCAGCAGCTTAGCGCCCGGCAGTTCGGACACTGAAGCTTTCTTT.

This clonotype was detected only a few times. The chain carries TRBV7-3 and TRBJ2-1; 13 bases are shared with TRBD2. The CDR3 runs 16 residues. CDR1 and CDR2 (germline): SGHTA, FQGTGA. Trimming at V came to 1 base and at J to 13 bases, leaving 10 bases not matched to a gene. The CDR3 DNA reads TGTGCCAGCAGCTTAATCGGGACTAGCGGGATCGATGGACAGTTCTTC. It codes for CASSLIGTSGIDGQFF. The variable domain in full, with the rest retrieved from reference TRBV7-3 and TRBJ2-1, is GAGVSQTPSNKVTEKGKYVELRCDPISGHTALYWYRQSLGQGPEFLIYFQGTGAADDSGLPNDRFFAVRPEGSVSTLKIQRTERGDSAVYLCASSLIGTSGIDGQFFGPGTRLTVL.

The chain's CDR3 is CASSEGTGVGGEQYF. For the CDR3, the DNA is TGTGCCAGCAGTGAAGGGACTGGGGTAGGTGGCGAGCAGTACTTC. The chain couples TRBV6-1 to TRBJ2-7, with D possibly TRBD2 on 5 matching bases. The V gene's germline CDR1 is MNHNS and CDR2 SASEGT. CDR3 size: 15 residues. The V end lost 1 base, the J end lost 6 bases, and 16 bases lay between the germline ends.

The chain is built from TRBV12-3 or TRBV12-4 and TRBJ2-2, with 8 nucleotides matching TRBD1. The CDR3 extends over 15 amino acids. The J segment lost 5 bases and the V segment lost 3 bases, leaving 5 bases of the junction unmatched. The CDR3 sequence is CASSFQGASTGELFF. The DNA of the CDR3 is TGTGCCAGCAGTTTTCAGGGGGCATCTACCGGGGAGCTGTTTTTT.